The 5 T cell receptor beta chains below were found in one sample sequenced in a study of beta chain features in type 1 diabetes. Study results and limitations: Among patients with Type 1 diabetes, TCRB CDR3s were moderately but significantly shorter in every one of the four CD4+ subsets.

The antigens these receptors bind are not known. Every bit of the isolated RNA underwent reverse transcription, so sequencing read expressed TCRB transcripts. Assay: immunoSEQ multiplex PCR; the TCRdb copy retains only in-frame clones and omits some. The profile shows about 650,000 clones, approximately 13% of them singletons. The sample was naive CD4+ T cells from blood. Receptors were obtained from a young man with type 1 diabetes.

This clone was detected a few times. The gene calls are TRBV7-2 and TRBJ1-3; D gene unclear. Trimming cost V 0 bases and J 9 bases, with 12 bases left between them. Germline V gene lookup returns CDR1 SGHTA and CDR2 FQGNSA. This CDR3 region has 14 residues. The CDR3, as DNA: TGTGCCAGCAGCTTAGCGACGGCCGGTCGCACCATATATTTT. The encoded protein is CASSLATAGRTIYF.

V and J are TRBV5-1 and TRBJ2-7; TRBD2 aligns across 12 bases. V lost 4 bases to trimming and J lost 4 bases; unmatched junction nucleotides: 3. Germline values: CDR1 SGHRS, CDR2 YFSETQ. The CDR3 has 14 residues. The CDR3 DNA sequence: TGCGCCAGCAGCCCGACTAGCGGGGGATACGAGCAGTACTTC. Translating gives CASSPTSGGYEQYF. The full variable domain, its missing parts supplied by reference TRBV5-1 and TRBJ2-7, is KAGVTQTPRYLIKTRGQQVTLSCSPISGHRSVSWYQQTPGQGLQFLFEYFSETQRNKGNFPGRFSGRQFSNSRSEMNVSTLELGDSALYLCASSPTSGGYEQYFGPGTRLTVT.

This clone was recorded a few times. Here the CDR3 reads CASSQNSGANVLTF. The CDR3 nucleotides read TGTGCCAGCAGCCAAAACTCTGGGGCCAACGTCCTGACTTTC. V is TRBV14 and J is TRBJ2-6; D gene ambiguous. Germline loops: CDR1 SGHDN, CDR2 FVKESK. The CDR3 is 14 residues long. Trimming left V 2 bases short and J 0 bases short, with 2 bases between.

The chain is built from TRBV20-1 and TRBJ1-1, with D uncertain. From germline, CDR1 is DFQATT and CDR2 SNEGSKA (reference sequence). The ends were cut back, 5 bases at V and 4 bases at J, with 8 bases in the middle. This CDR3 is 11 amino acids long. The CDR3 region is CSAPRGTEAFF. CDR3 sequence (DNA): TGCAGTGCTCCCCGGGGCACTGAAGCTTTCTTT.

The J gene is TRBJ2-1, the V gene TRBV2; TRBD2 is a possible D gene (7 bases). The V gene's germline CDR1 is SNHLY and CDR2 FYNNEI. This CDR3 spans 18 amino acids. Trimming stripped 0 bases from V and 4 bases from J, with 19 bases between. The CDR3 DNA is TGTGCCAGCAGTGAAGCAGGCTATCGGCGGGGGCGATACAATGAGCAGTTCTTC. Translation: CASSEAGYRRGRYNEQFF.